The clone carrying this T cell receptor (beta chain) was seen only once. The data are from a study of shared T cell receptors in the human thymus. Only in-frame clones appear in the TCRdb table, and some are missing; sequencing was by immunoSEQ multiplex PCR. The table has about 610,000 clones, 70% to 90% seen once. The V gene lost 0 bases and the J gene lost 4 bases, with 13 bases spanning the gap. CDR1 and CDR2 (germline): SGDLS, YYNGEE. There are 15 residues in the CDR3. These same records also appear under a second study, on human thymus T cells. That publication notes: Thymic and blood repertoires showed apparently biased V and J gene usage.

The rearrangement uses TRBV9 and TRBJ1-1; D might be TRBD1 (6 bases). Input material: thymocytes. The TCR originated in a boy in the first two years of life with a congenital heart defect. This CDR3 reads CASSVEQGAGTEAFF. The CDR3 region has the DNA TGTGCCAGCAGCGTAGAACAGGGTGCCGGCACTGAAGCTTTCTTT.